A single sample is the source of the 21 T cell receptor beta chains below, sequenced in a study of long-term antiretroviral therapy in people with HIV (dated by TCRdb to the early 2020s). Sequencing of the TRB variable region was done with the immunoSEQ hsTCRB v3.0 assay at survey level resolution. TCRdb provides this immuneACCESS table in a form limited to in-frame rearrangements. Some clones are lacking; in checked studies, under half of them reflect an unresolved V gene, and why the rest are absent is not known. The sample yields some 30,000 clones; 91% were counted once. The top ten clones comprise about 4.4% of the sample. The sample consisted of unsorted PBMCs, taken 3.1 years after starting antiretroviral therapy. Receptors originate from a man between 18 and 29 years old with HIV.

The V call is TRBV11-2, the J call TRBJ1-2, with 11 bases identical to TRBD1. J gave up 8 bases and V 5 bases, and 19 bases lay outside the gene matches. Germline assignment: CDR1 SGHAT and CDR2 FQNNGV. The CDR3 is made up of 18 amino acids. The CDR3 reads CASSRVPQDRGPREGYTF. The CDR3 DNA follows: TGTGCCAGCAGCCGCGTACCTCAGGACAGGGGGCCGCGGGAAGGCTACACCTTC.

The chain carries TRBV30 and TRBJ2-5; 8 nucleotides match TRBD1. Germline V gene data show CDR1 as GTSNPN and CDR2 as SVGIG (reference sequence). Losses at the gene ends were 1 base for V and 5 bases for J; bases not matched to a gene: 6. This CDR3 spans 14 amino acids. The CDR3 is CAWSATGDRETQYF. DNA for the CDR3: TGTGCCTGGAGTGCCACAGGGGACAGGGAGACCCAGTACTTC.

V usage is TRBV7-9 and J usage is TRBJ2-2; D may be TRBD1 (5 bases). The V and J ends lost 1 base and 8 bases respectively, with 14 bases between them. The V gene's germline CDR1 is SEHNR and CDR2 FQNEAQ (reference sequence). The CDR3 is made up of 15 amino acids. The CDR3 DNA is TGTGCCAGCAGCTTAGTCGCAGGGCAGGCGGGGGAGCTGTTTTTT. Translating it yields CASSLVAGQAGELFF.

As concerns this clone: The missing conserved phenylalanine or tryptophan at the end of this CDR3 makes a read error likely. Because the CDR3's place on the DNA is in doubt, the DNA is left out and the CDR3 is given as listed by TCRdb. The rearrangement uses TRBV11-2 and TRBJ2-7; the D segment call TRBD2 is taken from the table without a DNA check. A total of 16 residues make up the CDR3, ends included. The germline V gene has CDR1 SGHAT and CDR2 FQNNGV. This CDR3 is CASSLAPGLAGSLTVG.

The chain links TRBV7-2 to TRBJ1-2; TRBD1 aligns across 8 bases. CDR3 length: 15 amino acids. Germline V CDR1 and CDR2: SGHTA, FQGNSA. The V and J ends lost 5 bases and 8 bases, in that order; junction bases with no gene match: 13. DNA of the CDR3: TGTGCCAGCAGCCTCCTGACAGGGGAGGGTTGGGGCTACACCTTC. Protein product: CASSLLTGEGWGYTF.

A single count supports this clone. The chain carries TRBV21-1 and TRBJ1-5; TRBD1, as called in the table, went unchecked against the DNA. TRBV21-1 is reported as a pseudogene. The CDR3 loop spans 17 amino acids. The CDR3 reads CASSPGQGAPSNQPQHF. CDR3 in DNA: TGTGCCAGCAGCCCGGGACAGGGGGCCCCAAGCAATCAGCCCCAGCATTTT.

The rearrangement joins TRBV9 to TRBJ2-1; 8 positions agree with TRBD2. Germline V gene lookup returns CDR1 SGDLS and CDR2 YYNGEE. The ends lost 4 bases at V and 4 bases at J; junction bases unmatched: 4. The CDR3 covers 14 residues. The CDR3 protein is CASSFGTSYNEQFF. The CDR3 DNA reads as TGTGCCAGCAGCTTCGGGACTAGTTACAATGAGCAGTTCTTC.

V usage is TRBV7-9 and J usage is TRBJ2-7; possibly TRBD2 for D (5 bases). The length of the CDR3 is 13 residues. Trimming removed 5 bases at V and 5 bases at J, with 13 bases between. Per germline, CDR1 SEHNR and CDR2 FQNEAQ (reference sequence). The chain's CDR3 is CASSPLLVHEQYF. CDR3 nucleotide sequence: TGTGCCAGCAGCCCCCTACTAGTCCACGAGCAGTACTTC.

This chain connects TRBV18 to TRBJ2-5, with D unresolved. The germline V and J ends were trimmed by 5 bases and 1 base, with 2 bases remaining between them. This CDR3 is 11 amino acids long. The V gene's germline CDR1 is KGHSH and CDR2 LQKENI. The CDR3 nucleotides are TGTGCCAGCTCATCCCAAGAGACCCAGTACTTC. Translated: CASSSQETQYF. The whole variable domain, filled in from reference TRBV18 and TRBJ2-5, reads NAGVMQNPRHLVRRRGQEARLRCSPMKGHSHVYWYRQLPEEGLKFMVYLQKENIIDESGMPKERFSAEFPKEGPSILRIQQVVRGDSAAYFCASSSQETQYFGPGTRLLVL.

Of note for this clone: An end of the junction does not agree with germline; a read error may underlie this. The chain recombines TRBV18 with TRBJ2-2; D ambiguous. Germline V gene lookup returns CDR1 KGHSH and CDR2 LQKENI. The CDR3 loop spans 19 amino acids. The CDR3 sequence: CASSPPRAMANLNTGELFF. The CDR3 nucleotides are TGTGCCAGCTCCCCACCACGTGCGATGGCGAATTTGAACACCGGGGAGCTGTTTTTT.

The chain employs TRBV19 and TRBJ1-2, with a tentative D call TRBD1 (6 bases). CDR3 length equals 15 residues. V gave up 3 bases and J gave up 4 bases, with 15 bases separating them. From germline, CDR1 is LNHDA and CDR2 SQIVND (reference sequence). For the CDR3, the DNA is TGTGCCAGTAGTATCCCACAGGGTTTAGGCTATGGCTACACCTTC. Protein product: CASSIPQGLGYGYTF.

CDR3 loop: CASSPRDSYNEQFF. In DNA form, the CDR3 reads TGCGCCAGCAGCCCCCGGGACAGCTACAATGAGCAGTTCTTC. This rearrangement joins TRBV4-3 to TRBJ2-1; 7 bases fit TRBD1. The CDR3 has 14 residues. Germline CDR1 LGHNA, CDR2 YSLEER. Unmatched junction bases numbered 3, after V lost 4 bases and J lost 3 bases.

This chain joins TRBV9 and TRBJ2-7, with 10 bases that match TRBD1. Germline V CDR1 and CDR2: SGDLS, YYNGEE. The trim removed 3 bases at V and 2 bases at J, leaving 2 bases unmatched. The CDR3 is 14 amino acids. As DNA, the CDR3 is TGTGCCAGCAGCGATGGGACAGGGGCCTACGAGCAGTACTTC. As protein: CASSDGTGAYEQYF.

The chain couples TRBV5-4 to TRBJ1-1; D not certain. The CDR3 is 13 amino acids. In germline, CDR1 is SGHNT, CDR2 YYREEE (reference sequence). V lost 2 bases and J 9 bases, leaving 14 bases between the germline ends. CDR3 amino acids: CASSFGPSSQAFF. The CDR3 nucleotides are TGTGCCAGCAGCTTCGGACCTTCCTCCCAAGCTTTCTTT.

This sequence joins TRBV9 and TRBJ2-5; tentatively, D is TRBD1 or TRBD2 (6 bases each). In germline, CDR1 is SGDLS, CDR2 YYNGEE. V was trimmed by 2 bases and J by 2 bases, leaving 10 bases between them. The CDR3 length is 14 residues. The CDR3 sequence: CASSVRGEQETQYF. CDR3 bases: TGTGCCAGCAGCGTTAGGGGGGAGCAAGAGACCCAGTACTTC.

CDR3 nucleotide sequence: TGTGCCAGCAGTCCAGTAAGGGCAGATACGCAGTATTTT. This sequence encodes CASSPVRADTQYF. The chain couples TRBV27 to TRBJ2-3; D not resolved. Germline V gene sequence: CDR1 MNHEY, CDR2 SMNVEV (reference sequence). V lost 5 bases and J 4 bases, leaving 10 bases between the germline ends. CDR3 length: 13 residues.

This clone has only one observation. The chain uses TRBV27 and TRBJ2-2; TRBD1 might be the D (6 bases). CDR1 is MNHEY and CDR2 is SMNVEV in the germline V gene (reference sequence). V shed 11 bases and J shed 6 bases, with 13 bases lying between them. This CDR3 is 12 amino acids long. In DNA, the CDR3 is TGTGCCTCCCGGGACATCGCCGGGGAGCTGTTTTTT. Residues: CASRDIAGELFF.

The chain is built from TRBV5-6 and TRBJ1-3, with a possible D match to TRBD1 (6 bases). This CDR3 has 16 residues. In germline, CDR1 is SGHDT, CDR2 YYEEEE. V was cut by 2 bases and J by 2 bases, with 14 bases left in between. CDR3 sequence (DNA): TGTGCCAGCAGCTTTTATAGGGGGATGGCTGGAAACACCATATATTTT. The encoded protein is CASSFYRGMAGNTIYF.

The chain employs TRBV16 and TRBJ1-2, with a possible D match to TRBD1 (5 bases). CDR1 is KGHSY and CDR2 is FQNENV in the germline V gene. The V gene lost 1 base and the J gene lost 8 bases, with 14 bases spanning the gap. CDR3 length equals 14 residues. CDR3 sequence reads: CASSQYKDKMGYTF. CDR3 in DNA: TGTGCCAGCAGCCAATATAAGGACAAAATGGGCTACACCTTC.

The chain carries TRBV18 and TRBJ1-1, with D perhaps TRBD1 (6 bases). Looked up from germline, CDR1 is KGHSH and CDR2 is LQKENI. CDR3 length equals 15 residues. V was cut by 6 bases and J by 3 bases, with 17 bases left in between. This CDR3 reads CASSQSLKGDTEAFF. CDR3 in DNA: TGTGCCAGCTCCCAATCGTTGAAGGGGGACACTGAAGCTTTCTTT.

J is TRBJ2-3 and V is TRBV5-1; 7 bases fit TRBD1. Per germline, CDR1 SGHRS and CDR2 YFSETQ. There are 16 residues in the CDR3. V was pared by 1 base and J by 2 bases, with 7 bases of the junction left unmatched. The CDR3 DNA sequence: TGCGCCAGCAGCTTGAATGGCAGGGGGTCCACAGATACGCAGTATTTT. This gives the protein CASSLNGRGSTDTQYF.